The 8 T cell receptor beta chains reported below all come from one sample, sequenced in a study of cytomegalovirus exposure and HLA in healthy donors. Profiled with immunoSEQ multiplex PCR; TCRdb holds only in-frame clones, not every one. The sample records 150,000 to 200,000 clones, under 95% being singletons. The sequencing input was PBMCs. These TCRs come from a woman younger than 30 in good health and CMV-seropositive.

This chain joins TRBV11-1 and TRBJ2-7; D might be TRBD2 (5 bases). The CDR3 extends over 16 amino acids. Germline CDR1 and CDR2: SGHAT and FQDESV (reference sequence). The V end lost 5 bases, the J end lost 0 bases, and 17 bases lay between the germline ends. The CDR3 spells CASSPRGLHNSYEQYF. CDR3 coding DNA: TGTGCCAGCAGCCCCCGAGGGCTGCACAACTCCTACGAGCAGTACTTC.

This rearrangement joins TRBV25-1 to TRBJ2-1; possibly TRBD1 for D (6 bases). V was pared by 5 bases and J by 13 bases, with 18 bases between. CDR1 is MGHDK, CDR2 SYGVNS, per germline. CDR3 size: 13 residues. The CDR3 sequence is CASSINDQGSQFF. In DNA, the CDR3 is TGTGCCAGCAGTATAAACGATCAGGGGTCCCAGTTCTTC.

This chain links TRBV7-9 with TRBJ2-5; tentative D call: TRBD2 (6 bases). Looked up from germline, CDR1 is SEHNR and CDR2 is FQNEAQ (reference sequence). CDR3 length: 15 residues. The V end lost 5 bases, the J end lost 4 bases, and 17 bases lay between the germline ends. In nucleotides, the CDR3 is TGTGCCAGCAGCCCAAGGAGGGCGTGGGGAGAGACCCAGTACTTC. This translates into CASSPRRAWGETQYF.

The V call is TRBV28, the J call TRBJ1-1; the D gene is possibly TRBD1 (5 bases). Trimming pared 3 bases from V and 5 bases from J, leaving 13 bases between. Looked up from germline, CDR1 is MDHEN and CDR2 is SYDVKM. The CDR3 has 14 residues. This CDR3 reads CASSFHRRKTEAFF. CDR3 DNA: TGTGCCAGCAGTTTCCACAGGCGGAAAACTGAAGCTTTCTTT.

The CDR3 DNA follows: TGTGCCAGCAGTCGACAGGGGGGGTTCGCTGAAGCTTTCTTT. Protein: CASSRQGGFAEAFF. The V call is TRBV2, the J call TRBJ1-1; 9 nucleotides line up with TRBD1. CDR1 SNHLY and CDR2 FYNNEI come from the germline V gene. This CDR3 has 14 residues. V dropped 5 bases and J dropped 6; count of bases not matched to a gene: 7.

CDR3 nucleotides: TGTGCCAGCAGGCCCACAGGGGCAGAGACCCAGTACTTC. Translating it yields CASRPTGAETQYF. The chain joins TRBV2 to TRBJ2-5, with 7 bases aligning to TRBD1. Germline loops: CDR1 SNHLY, CDR2 FYNNEI. The CDR3 loop spans 13 amino acids. The trim removed 6 bases at V and 4 bases at J, leaving 5 bases unmatched. Looking up the rest from reference TRBV2 and TRBJ2-5 gives the full variable domain: EPEVTQTPSHQVTQMGQEVILRCVPISNHLYFYWYRQILGQKVEFLVSFYNNEISEKSEIFDDQFSVERPDGSNFTLKIRSTKLEDSAMYFCASRPTGAETQYFGPGTRLLVL.

This clone was observed a handful of times. The chain joins TRBV6-5 to TRBJ2-7; possibly TRBD1 for D (8 bases). Germline V gene lookup returns CDR1 MNHEY and CDR2 SVGAGI. V was trimmed by 5 bases and J by 5 bases, leaving 16 bases between them. The CDR3 has 14 residues. CDR3 amino acids: CASSRRTGRDEQYF. In DNA, the CDR3 is TGTGCCAGCAGTCGAAGGACAGGGAGGGACGAGCAGTACTTC.

The chain combines TRBV5-1 with TRBJ1-2; D gene unclear. CDR1 SGHRS and CDR2 YFSETQ come from the germline V gene. The CDR3 length is 14 residues. The V gene lost 3 bases and the J gene lost 4 bases, with 13 bases spanning the gap. The CDR3 nucleotides are TGCGCCAGCAGCTCCTTAAGTGGAGGCTATGGCTACACCTTC. Translated: CASSSLSGGYGYTF.